Listed below are T cell receptor beta chains from one sample, sequenced in a study of CD8+CD57+ T cells in acquired aplastic anemia. TCRdb itself ran the reads through MiXCR, one entry per CDR3 protein. The table has around 190,000 distinct CDR3 sequences, approximately 50% seen once. The sequenced sample consisted of sorted CD4+, CD8+, or CD8+CD57+ T cells (not recorded which) from PBMCs. These receptors originate from a human donor in good health, serving as a control. Both conserved end residues are part of each CDR3. Each record gives: J gene, V gene, CDR3 protein.

J: TRBJ2-2; V: TRBV6-6; CDR3: CASTPGDRNTGELFF
J: TRBJ2-1; V: TRBV7-3; CDR3: CASSPGNEQFF
J: TRBJ2-3; V: TRBV7-6; CDR3: CASSRGLAGGTADTQYF
J: TRBJ1-1; V: TRBV19; CDR3: CASSDRGHEDTEAFF
J: TRBJ2-5; V: TRBV7-2; CDR3: CASSWAGQGSGETQYF
J: TRBJ2-7; V: TRBV14; CDR3: CASRPGTSGTKQYF
J: TRBJ1-2; V: TRBV4-3; CDR3: CASSQAYTTNYGCTF
J: TRBJ2-1; V: TRBV20-1; CDR3: CSARNSRGGRLEQFF
J: TRBJ2-7; V: TRBV25-1; CDR3: CASSGATGSYEQYF
J: TRBJ2-7; V: TRBV15; CDR3: CATRGTGAYEQYF
J: TRBJ2-2; V: TRBV6-2/TRBV6-3; CDR3: CASSGTSGGSETGELFF
J: TRBJ1-5; V: TRBV15; CDR3: CATSSSVQRQPQHF
J: TRBJ2-7; V: TRBV29-1; CDR3: CSVAGQAPYEQYF
J: TRBJ1-1; V: TRBV5-1; CDR3: CASSFRGRTNTEAFF
J: TRBJ2-7; V: TRBV19; CDR3: CASSRTAPGAYEQYF
J: TRBJ2-7; V: TRBV6-2/TRBV6-3; CDR3: CASSYSGGGSYEQYF
J: TRBJ1-1; V: TRBV2; CDR3: CASSVTGVNTEAFF
J: TRBJ2-1; V: TRBV19; CDR3: CASSPPDGGEQFF
J: TRBJ2-2; V: TRBV11-2; CDR3: CASSARDPKELFF
J: TRBJ1-2; V: TRBV30; CDR3: CAWGHQGGYTF
J: TRBJ1-6; V: TRBV20-1; CDR3: CSAPHPPLLHSPLHF
J: TRBJ2-2; V: TRBV7-4; CDR3: CASSLTINTGELFF
J: TRBJ2-7; V: TRBV20-1; CDR3: CSAARQADLYEQYF
J: TRBJ2-3; V: TRBV7-8; CDR3: CASSLEGGGNTQYF
J: TRBJ1-2; V: TRBV7-2; CDR3: CASSLQGLDYGYTF
J: TRBJ1-3; V: TRBV19; CDR3: CASGGQGNGGNTIYF
J: TRBJ1-3; V: TRBV20-1; CDR3: CSARATVGNTIYF
J: TRBJ2-1; V: TRBV7-9; CDR3: CASSLQWGQDNEQLF
J: TRBJ2-7; V: TRBV20-1; CDR3: CSARLEGGLNEQYF
J: TRBJ2-5; V: TRBV29-1; CDR3: CSVDPSGRRVTQYF
J: TRBJ2-7; V: TRBV19; CDR3: CASSISWGWGSYEQYF
J: TRBJ2-2; V: TRBV4-1; CDR3: CASSFRGRDTGELFF
J: TRBJ2-7; V: TRBV5-1; CDR3: CASSLGSSGGSYEQYF